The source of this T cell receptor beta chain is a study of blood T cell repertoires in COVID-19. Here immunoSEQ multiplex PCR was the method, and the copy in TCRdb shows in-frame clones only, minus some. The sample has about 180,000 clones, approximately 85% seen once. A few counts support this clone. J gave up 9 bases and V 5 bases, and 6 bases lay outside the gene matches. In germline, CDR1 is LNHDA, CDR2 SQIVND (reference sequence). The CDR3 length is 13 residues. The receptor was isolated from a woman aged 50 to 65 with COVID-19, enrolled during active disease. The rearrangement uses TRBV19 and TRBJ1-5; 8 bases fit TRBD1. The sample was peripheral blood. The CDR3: CASSPGQGPPQHF. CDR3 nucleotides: TGTGCCAGTAGTCCAGGACAGGGACCGCCCCAGCATTTT.